This is a list of T cell receptor beta chains from one sample in a study of blood T cells in healthy people across ages. Each CDR3 protein is one row after TCRdb ran MiXCR on the 5' RACE reads. In the table there are around 500,000 distinct CDR3 sequences, roughly 43% of which are singletons. Sequencing was done on a sample of blood. These receptors all stem from a man older than 75 in good health. The CDR3 runs from the conserved cysteine through the conserved F or W. Fields, in order: CDR3 DNA, CDR3 protein, CDR3 length, J gene, V gene, clone size, D gene. The D gene is left open where the match is weak. Size tells how often a clone was seen (once, few, many) or the class of an expanded clone, and some rows leave it out.

TGCAGTGCTAGGGGACACCTCTCTGGAAACACCATATATTTT,CSARGHLSGNTIYF,14,TRBJ1-3,TRBV20-1,-,-
TGCGGTGCTGACGGGCTAGCGGGGGGCCGTAACACAGATACGCAGTATTTT,CGADGLAGGRNTDTQYF,17,TRBJ2-3,TRBV20-1,-,TRBD2
TGTGCCAGCACCGCATCCTACGAGCAGTACTTC,CASTASYEQYF,11,TRBJ2-7,TRBV7-9,once,-
TGTGCCAGCACCCGCGGGACAGGGGTTTCCTCCTCCTACGAGCAGTACTTC,CASTRGTGVSSSYEQYF,17,TRBJ2-7,TRBV28,-,TRBD1
TGTGCCAGCAGTTACGTGGGGGAAGAGACCCAGTACTTC,CASSYVGEETQYF,13,TRBJ2-5,TRBV6-2/TRBV6-3,few,-
TGTGCCAGCAGCCCTCAAAGGGACAGGAGCCAAGAGACCCAGTACTTC,CASSPQRDRSQETQYF,16,TRBJ2-5,TRBV3-1,few,TRBD1
TGTGCCAGCAGCCCCCAATACGAGGCCCTTTACGAGCAGTACTTC,CASSPQYEALYEQYF,15,TRBJ2-7,TRBV6-5,-,-
TGTGCCAGCAGTTACTCTTCCCAAGGAGGCTATGGCTACACCTTC,CASSYSSQGGYGYTF,15,TRBJ1-2,TRBV6-6,-,-
TGTGCCAGCACACAGGGGTATAATTCACCCCTCCACTTT,CASTQGYNSPLHF,13,TRBJ1-6,TRBV3-1,-,TRBD1
TGTGCCAGCAGTTTAGTGGCCTCTGGGGCCAACGTCCTGACTTTC,CASSLVASGANVLTF,15,TRBJ2-6,TRBV12-3/TRBV12-4,few,-
TGTGCCAGCAGCGTCCAGTTAGGCACCTACAATGAGCAGTTCTTC,CASSVQLGTYNEQFF,15,TRBJ2-1,TRBV7-9,-,-
TGTGCCAGCAGGTACCTTTTAGGGACTAGCGGGAGTGATGAGCAGTTCTTC,CASRYLLGTSGSDEQFF,17,TRBJ2-1,TRBV28,few,TRBD2
TGCAGTACTAAACCCCTTTTGGGCCAAGAGACCCAGTACTTC,CSTKPLLGQETQYF,14,TRBJ2-5,TRBV20-1,-,-
TGTGCCAGCCACCAGGGAGGGGGCTCCTACAATGAGCAGTTCTTC,CASHQGGGSYNEQFF,15,TRBJ2-1,TRBV28,-,-
TGTGCCAGCAGCATCCCAAATAGGCAGCATAATTCACCCCTCCACTTT,CASSIPNRQHNSPLHF,16,TRBJ1-6,TRBV21-1,-,-
TGTGCCAGCAGTCCGAGGACAGGGTTCTCCTACGAGCAGTACTTC,CASSPRTGFSYEQYF,15,TRBJ2-7,TRBV12-3/TRBV12-4,-,TRBD1
TGTGCCAGCAGCCAAGATGTGGGACAGGGGATCTATGGCTACACCTTC,CASSQDVGQGIYGYTF,16,TRBJ1-2,TRBV4-2,-,TRBD1
TGTGCCGACAAACACGGATACAATGAGCAGTTCTTC,CADKHGYNEQFF,12,TRBJ2-1,TRBV25-1,-,-
TGTGCCAGCAGCGTAGACCCAGTCCCGATAGCTACGCAGTATTTT,CASSVDPVPIATQYF,15,TRBJ2-3,TRBV9,-,-
TGTGCCAGCAGCTTCGCCTACGGAGAGACCCAGTACTTC,CASSFAYGETQYF,13,TRBJ2-5,TRBV7-2,-,-